The clone carrying this T cell receptor (beta chain) has ten or more counts. Its specificity is not known. The source of the sample is a study of CD8 T cells in ankylosing spondylitis. Overall study findings and caveats: In reactive arthritis synovial fluid and blood, some motif variants had been reported before. What appeared characteristic of ankylosing spondylitis blood was a TCR beta motif of eight highly homologous variants.

Researchers built TCR beta libraries using quantitative 5'-RACE with molecular barcodes. In TCRdb, the 5' RACE reads were re-called with MiXCR into one record per CDR3 protein. The profile shows about 90,000 distinct CDR3 sequences, 9% of them singletons. The CDR3 consists of 14 residues. Trimming left V 4 bases short and J 0 bases short, with 9 bases between. Germline assignment: CDR1 MNHEY and CDR2 SVGAGI. The sequence derives from a male donor with ankylosing spondylitis. This chain joins TRBV6-5 and TRBJ1-2; no clear D gene. Source material: blood, either unsorted or a sorted T cell fraction (not recorded which). The CDR3 DNA reads as TGTGCCAGCAGTTTCAGTCCTACTAACTATGGCTACACCTTC. It codes for CASSFSPTNYGYTF.